The 31 T cell receptor beta chains below come from one sample, sequenced in a study of long-term antiretroviral therapy in people with HIV. Researchers report immunoSEQ v3.0 was run at survey level. Sequenced by immunoSEQ multiplex PCR; TCRdb stores in-frame clones only, minus some. Here the sample spans fewer than 20,000 clones, just under 80% being singletons. The material was unsorted PBMCs, obtained 0.3 years after starting antiretroviral therapy. The receptor set was obtained from a woman in her fifties or sixties with HIV.

CDR3 DNA: TGTGCCTGGAGTGTGCAGGGGGTCGGCTATGGCTACACCTTC. It translates to CAWSVQGVGYGYTF. The chain couples TRBV30 to TRBJ1-2; 7 bases match TRBD1. Germline-derived CDR1 and CDR2 are GTSNPN and SVGIG (reference sequence). V lost 0 bases and J lost 4; bases outside the gene matches: 5. This CDR3 has 14 amino acids. The variable domain in full, with the rest retrieved from reference TRBV30 and TRBJ1-2, is SQTIHQWPATLVQPVGSPLSLECTVEGTSNPNLYWYRQAAGRGLQLLFYSVGIGQISSEVPQNLSASRPQDRQFILSSKKLLLSDSGFYLCAWSVQGVGYGYTFGSGTRLTVV.

The chain employs TRBV10-2 and TRBJ2-5; 7 bases are a match to TRBD1. The length of the CDR3 is 14 residues. Germline V gene lookup returns CDR1 WSHSY and CDR2 SAAADI. After removal of 6 bases from V and 2 bases from J, the junction contained 6 bases not matched to a gene. The CDR3 nucleotides are TGCGCCAGCAGGAGAGGGGGCGGACAAGAGACCCAGTACTTC. This translates into CASRRGGGQETQYF.

The chain is built from TRBV7-8 and TRBJ2-5; D is undetermined. The CDR3 consists of 10 residues. Trimming pared 8 bases from V and 5 bases from J, leaving 6 bases between. CDR1 is SGHVS, CDR2 FQNEAQ, per germline. CDR3 amino acids: CASGWETQYF. CDR3 DNA sequence: TGTGCCAGCGGGTGGGAGACCCAGTACTTC. Supplemented by reference TRBV7-8 and TRBJ2-5, the full variable domain reads GAGVSQSPRYKVAKRGQDVALRCDPISGHVSLFWYQQALGQGPEFLTYFQNEAQLDKSGLPSDRFFAERPEGSVSTLKIQRTQQEDSAVYLCASGWETQYFGPGTRLLVL.

V and J are TRBV28 and TRBJ1-1; no clear D. This CDR3 is 12 amino acids long. Germline assignment: CDR1 MDHEN and CDR2 SYDVKM. V was cut by 3 bases and J by 6 bases, with 8 bases left in between. The CDR3 DNA reads as TGTGCCAGCAGTTTGGTTACTTCTGAAGCTTTCTTT. Translation gives CASSLVTSEAFF.

The chain links TRBV19 to TRBJ1-1, with D possibly being TRBD1 (5 bases). Looked up from germline, CDR1 is LNHDA and CDR2 is SQIVND (reference sequence). Trimming removed 10 bases from V and 4 bases from J, with 16 bases in between. This CDR3 comprises 13 residues. The CDR3 DNA is TGTGCCACCGTTGGGGGGGGGAGCACTGAAGCTTTCTTT. Protein: CATVGGGSTEAFF. Variable domain in full (rest from reference TRBV19 and TRBJ1-1): DGGITQSPKYLFRKEGQNVTLSCEQNLNHDAMYWYRQDPGQGLRLIYYSQIVNDFQKGDIAEGYSVSREKKESFPLTVTSAQKNPTAFYLCATVGGGSTEAFFGQGTRLTVV.

The rearrangement uses TRBV6-5 and TRBJ2-2; the D gene is possibly TRBD2 (5 bases). The CDR3 loop spans 14 amino acids. Germline V CDR1 and CDR2: MNHEY, SVGAGI. V lost 7 bases, J lost 7 bases, and 16 bases lay in between. DNA of the CDR3: TGTGCCAGCACCCCCCCAGGAGGTTACGGGGAGCTGTTTTTT. It yields the protein CASTPPGGYGELFF.

The genes are TRBV5-6 and TRBJ1-5; D is unclear. In germline, CDR1 is SGHDT, CDR2 YYEEEE. Trimming took 1 base from V and 8 from J, leaving 13 bases between them. This CDR3 region has 14 residues. The CDR3 region is CASSLLGRYEPQHF. CDR3 coding DNA: TGTGCCAGCAGCTTGCTCGGCCGTTACGAGCCCCAGCATTTT.

This rearrangement joins TRBV5-1 to TRBJ1-2; D not resolved. CDR1 is SGHRS and CDR2 is YFSETQ in the germline V gene. This CDR3 is 13 amino acids long. V was cut by 5 bases and J by 7 bases, with 15 bases left in between. The CDR3 loop is CASSLTRDSGYTF. CDR3 DNA: TGCGCCAGCAGTTTAACTAGGGATAGTGGCTACACCTTC.

The rearrangement links TRBV4-1 to TRBJ2-6, with D uncertain. Looked up from germline, CDR1 is MGHRA and CDR2 is YSYEKL. The CDR3 runs 15 residues. Trimming took 1 base from V and 0 from J, leaving 4 bases between them. CDR3 sequence: CASSQADSGANVLTF. The CDR3 coding sequence is TGCGCCAGCAGCCAAGCTGACTCTGGGGCCAACGTCCTGACTTTC.

The chain has TRBV30 and TRBJ1-5; TRBD1 is a possible D gene (6 bases). Trimming pared 5 bases from V and 9 bases from J, leaving 20 bases between. CDR1 and CDR2 (germline): GTSNPN, SVGIG (reference sequence). The CDR3 loop spans 14 amino acids. CDR3 region: CAWSRGEGSRPQHF. In DNA form, the CDR3 reads TGTGCCTGGTCAAGGGGGGAGGGTTCGCGGCCCCAGCATTTT.

This rearrangement joins TRBV30 to TRBJ2-2; 7 bases are shared with TRBD1. Germline loops: CDR1 GTSNPN, CDR2 SVGIG (reference sequence). Losses at the gene ends were 4 bases for V and 4 bases for J; bases not matched to a gene: 6. CDR3 length: 14 residues. The CDR3 nucleotides read TGTGCCTGGAATACAGGGGCGGGCACCGGGGAGCTGTTTTTT. Amino acid sequence: CAWNTGAGTGELFF. Together with reference TRBV30 and TRBJ2-2, the CDR3 gives the full variable domain: SQTIHQWPATLVQPVGSPLSLECTVEGTSNPNLYWYRQAAGRGLQLLFYSVGIGQISSEVPQNLSASRPQDRQFILSSKKLLLSDSGFYLCAWNTGAGTGELFFGEGSRLTVL.

The chain recombines TRBV2 with TRBJ1-1; possibly TRBD1 for D (5 bases). The CDR3 runs to 16 residues. Germline assignment: CDR1 SNHLY and CDR2 FYNNEI. V gave up 4 bases and J gave up 0 bases, with 15 bases separating them. The DNA for the CDR3 is TGTGCCAGCAGTGCCCACGGGACGGATCTGAACACTGAAGCTTTCTTT. It codes for CASSAHGTDLNTEAFF.

The chain recombines TRBV19 with TRBJ2-2; no definite D call. Looked up from germline, CDR1 is LNHDA and CDR2 is SQIVND (reference sequence). V was trimmed by 6 bases and J by 7 bases, leaving 9 bases between them. This CDR3 is built from 12 residues. The CDR3 coding sequence is TGTGCCAGTAGCCATGGGGTCGGGGAGCTGTTTTTT. Its protein product is CASSHGVGELFF.

J is TRBJ1-2 and V is TRBV7-2; the match to TRBD1 covers 11 bases. Losses at the gene ends were 5 bases for V and 3 bases for J; bases not matched to a gene: 8. The CDR3 totals 16 residues. Per the germline V gene, CDR1 is SGHTA and CDR2 is FQGNSA. The CDR3 region is CASSGGTGGKDYGYTF. CDR3 nucleotide sequence: TGTGCCAGCAGCGGCGGGACAGGGGGTAAAGACTATGGCTACACCTTC.

The chain employs TRBV5-5 and TRBJ2-1; D gene uncertain. CDR3 length: 13 residues. Germline V gene sequence: CDR1 SGHKS, CDR2 YYEKEE (reference sequence). V lost 2 bases and J 4 bases, leaving 7 bases between the germline ends. CDR3 sequence reads: CASSLGSYNEQFF. CDR3 sequence (DNA): TGTGCCAGCAGCTTAGGATCGTACAATGAGCAGTTCTTC.

The chain couples TRBV6-4 to TRBJ2-3; D possibly corresponds to TRBD2 (5 bases). Per the germline V gene, CDR1 is MRHNA and CDR2 is SNTAGT. V lost 4 bases to trimming and J lost 4 bases, with 15 bases between them. This CDR3 has 15 amino acids. DNA of the CDR3: TGTGCCAGCAGTGCCGGGGTCGCAAACTCAGATACGCAGTATTTT. As protein: CASSAGVANSDTQYF.

This clone has a single count. V is TRBV7-2 and J is TRBJ2-5; possible D gene TRBD1, 6 bases. In germline, CDR1 is SGHTA, CDR2 FQGNSA. This CDR3 is built from 13 residues. V shed 2 bases and J shed 2 bases, with 6 bases lying between them. The chain's CDR3 is CASSLQGQETQYF. In DNA form, the CDR3 reads TGTGCCAGCAGCTTACAGGGGCAAGAGACCCAGTACTTC.

The rearrangement links TRBV28 to TRBJ2-7, with 9 bases fitting TRBD1. CDR1 MDHEN and CDR2 SYDVKM come from the germline V gene. The CDR3 covers 15 residues. V lost 5 bases to trimming and J lost 0 bases; unmatched junction nucleotides: 5. The CDR3 DNA reads as TGTGCCAGCAGTCGTGGGGACAGGGACTCCTACGAGCAGTACTTC. This codes for CASSRGDRDSYEQYF.

This clone was counted only a few times. The chain combines TRBV5-1 with TRBJ2-2; D not certain. Trimming removed 4 bases from V and 6 bases from J, with 4 bases in between. This CDR3 contains 11 residues. The germline gives CDR1 SGHRS, CDR2 YFSETQ. The CDR3 loop is CASSRPGELFF. The CDR3 region has the DNA TGCGCCAGCAGCCGGCCCGGGGAGCTGTTTTTT.

The chain recombines TRBV10-3 with TRBJ1-2; a weak D match, TRBD1 (6 bases). CDR3 size: 15 residues. Per germline, CDR1 ENHRY and CDR2 SYGVKD. Trimming removed 2 bases at V and 1 base at J, with 11 bases between. The CDR3 nucleotides are TGTGCCATCAGTGAGGCAGGGGATCGTAACTATGGCTACACCTTC. Translated: CAISEAGDRNYGYTF.

J is TRBJ2-5 and V is TRBV30; D not resolved. CDR1 and CDR2 from the germline V gene are GTSNPN and SVGIG (reference sequence). CDR3 length equals 13 residues. Between the trimmed V and J ends, which lost 2 bases and 3 bases, there was a span of 10 bases. Written as DNA, the CDR3 is TGTGCCTGGAGTAGAGTCCGAAAAGAGACCCAGTACTTC. This encodes CAWSRVRKETQYF.

V and J are TRBV30 and TRBJ1-1; 11 nucleotides align to TRBD1. The CDR3 has 16 residues. V was pared by 1 base and J by 1 base, with 5 bases of the junction left unmatched. CDR1 and CDR2 (germline): GTSNPN, SVGIG (reference sequence). The CDR3 bases are TGTGCCTGGAGTGGGGGACAGGGGGGTCAGAACACTGAAGCTTTCTTT. It encodes CAWSGGQGGQNTEAFF.

This clone appeared a few times. This rearrangement joins TRBV7-9 to TRBJ1-2; 9 bases map to TRBD1. Trimming removed 4 bases from V and 4 bases from J; junction bases left unmatched: 10. The CDR3 covers 16 residues. Germline V gives CDR1 SEHNR, CDR2 FQNEAQ (reference sequence). CDR3 DNA sequence: TGTGCCAGCAGCTCCCCTCAGGACAGGGGACCCTATGGCTACACCTTC. This gives the protein CASSSPQDRGPYGYTF.

This chain connects TRBV2 to TRBJ2-2; D tentatively reads TRBD1 or TRBD2 (5 bases each). CDR3 length: 15 residues. CDR1 and CDR2 (germline): SNHLY, FYNNEI. With 2 bases removed from V and 5 bases from J, the gap between germline ends came to 12 bases. The CDR3 is CASSEYRGKTGELFF. The CDR3 DNA is TGTGCCAGCAGTGAATACCGGGGCAAAACCGGGGAGCTGTTTTTT.

The chain joins TRBV30 to TRBJ1-5; perhaps TRBD1 as D (6 bases). This CDR3 has 13 residues. Germline values: CDR1 GTSNPN, CDR2 SVGIG (reference sequence). V lost 1 base and J lost 7, with 11 bases in between. The CDR3 reads CAWSGGGHQPQHF. The CDR3 DNA follows: TGTGCCTGGAGTGGGGGGGGGCACCAGCCCCAGCATTTT.

The DNA of the CDR3 is TGTGCCAGCAGTTTCCGACAGGCCGCGAACACCGGGGAGCTGTTTTTT. Its translation is CASSFRQAANTGELFF. This chain links TRBV27 with TRBJ2-2, with D perhaps matching TRBD1 (6 bases). V lost 3 bases and J lost 0, with 11 bases in between. Germline lookup yields CDR1 MNHEY and CDR2 SMNVEV (reference sequence). There are 16 residues in the CDR3.

The rearrangement uses TRBV9 and TRBJ1-1; 9 nucleotides align to TRBD1. V was clipped by 3 bases and J by 8 bases; unmatched bases: 8. This CDR3 spans 14 amino acids. In germline, CDR1 is SGDLS, CDR2 YYNGEE. This CDR3 reads CASSAPGQGTEAFF. The CDR3 region has the DNA TGTGCCAGCAGCGCGCCGGGACAGGGAACGGAAGCTTTCTTT.

The V gene is TRBV28, the J gene TRBJ1-2; TRBD1 aligns across 7 bases. Germline values: CDR1 MDHEN, CDR2 SYDVKM. V trimming: 5 bases; J trimming: 4 bases; junction bases outside the gene matches: 10. The CDR3 is made up of 15 amino acids. The CDR3 loop reads CASSINRGGGYGYTF. The CDR3 nucleotides are TGTGCCAGCAGTATAAACAGGGGAGGGGGCTATGGCTACACCTTC.

V and J are TRBV4-2 and TRBJ1-1; unclear D gene. This CDR3 comprises 16 residues. Trimming removed 4 bases from V and 0 bases from J, with 15 bases in between. CDR1 and CDR2 from the germline V gene are LGHNA and YNFKEQ. The CDR3 DNA is TGTGCCAGCAGCCTGTTGATGCAGGCCCTGAACACTGAAGCTTTCTTT. It is translated as CASSLLMQALNTEAFF.

This clone occurred a few times. The chain recombines TRBV6-1 with TRBJ1-2; the match to TRBD1 covers 8 bases. V lost 6 bases to trimming and J lost 3 bases; unmatched junction nucleotides: 9. The germline V gene encodes CDR1 MNHNS and CDR2 SASEGT. The CDR3 is 15 amino acids. The CDR3 loop reads CASREQGGIDYGYTF. CDR3 bases: TGTGCCAGCAGAGAACAGGGGGGAATTGACTATGGCTACACCTTC.

The rearrangement links TRBV19 to TRBJ1-6; 9 bases agree with TRBD1. V shed 6 bases and J 6 bases; nucleotides not matched to a gene: 3. The CDR3 has 14 amino acids. CDR1 and CDR2 (germline): LNHDA, SQIVND (reference sequence). CDR3 in amino acids: CASRSTGGNSPLHF. The CDR3 DNA sequence: TGTGCCAGTAGATCGACAGGGGGTAATTCACCCCTCCACTTT.